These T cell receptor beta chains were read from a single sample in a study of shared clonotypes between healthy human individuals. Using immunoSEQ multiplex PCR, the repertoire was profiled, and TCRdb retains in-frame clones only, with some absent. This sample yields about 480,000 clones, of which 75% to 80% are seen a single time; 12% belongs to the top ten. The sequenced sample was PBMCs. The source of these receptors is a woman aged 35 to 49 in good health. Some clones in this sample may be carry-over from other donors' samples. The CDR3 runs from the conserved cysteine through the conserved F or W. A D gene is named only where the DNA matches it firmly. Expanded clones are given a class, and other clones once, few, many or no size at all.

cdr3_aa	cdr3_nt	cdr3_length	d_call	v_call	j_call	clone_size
CASTWTDSYEQYF	TGCGCCAGCACATGGACAGACTCCTACGAGCAGTACTTC	13	NA	TRBV5-1	TRBJ2-7	NA
CASSLSGLWDYEQYF	TGCGCCAGCAGCTTGTCAGGGCTGTGGGACTACGAGCAGTACTTC	15	NA	TRBV5-1	TRBJ2-7	NA
CASRSQETQYF	TGTGCCAGCCGGTCACAAGAGACCCAGTACTTC	11	NA	TRBV21-1	TRBJ2-5	NA
CASSRAGATEAFF	TGTGCCAGCAGCCGAGCAGGGGCCACTGAAGCTTTCTTT	13	NA	TRBV9	TRBJ1-1	NA
CASSLFGVSGGSFYGYTF	TGTGCCAGCAGTTTATTCGGGGTGTCGGGGGGCAGCTTCTATGGCTACACCTTC	18	NA	TRBV28	TRBJ1-2	NA
CASSVGLAGDNEQFF	TGTGCCAGCAGCGTAGGACTAGCGGGGGACAATGAGCAGTTCTTC	15	TRBD2	TRBV9	TRBJ2-1	NA
CASSRSGSAYEQYF	TGTGCCAGCAGTCGGTCAGGGAGTGCCTACGAGCAGTACTTC	14	NA	TRBV6-5	TRBJ2-7	NA
CASSAGTGDEKLFF	TGTGCCAGCAGCGCCGGGACAGGGGATGAAAAACTGTTTTTT	14	TRBD1	TRBV5-4	TRBJ1-4	NA
CASRGEGHYEQYF	TGTGCCAGCAGAGGGGAGGGGCACTACGAGCAGTACTTC	13	TRBD2	TRBV2	TRBJ2-7	NA
CASSLVGTYNEQFF	TGTGCCAGCAGCTTGGTAGGGACATACAATGAGCAGTTCTTC	14	NA	TRBV7-9	TRBJ2-1	NA
CASSQSGSSYEQYF	TGTGCCAGCAGCCAATCCGGGAGCTCCTACGAGCAGTACTTC	14	NA	TRBV4-2	TRBJ2-7	few
CASSPAGGIDTGELFF	TGTGCCAGCTCACCAGCGGGAGGAATCGACACCGGGGAGCTGTTTTTT	16	TRBD2	TRBV18	TRBJ2-2	NA
CASSLLAGVNEQFF	TGTGCCAGCAGCTTACTAGCGGGAGTCAATGAGCAGTTCTTC	14	TRBD2	TRBV5-6	TRBJ2-1	many
CASSIPGLFYGYTF	TGTGCCAGTAGTATCCCTGGACTTTTCTATGGCTACACCTTC	14	NA	TRBV19	TRBJ1-2	NA
CASAREGPTDTQYF	TGTGCCAGCGCGCGGGAGGGCCCCACAGATACGCAGTATTTT	14	TRBD2	TRBV6-6	TRBJ2-3	NA
CASSHGRVMNTEAFF	TGTGCCAGCAGCCACGGCAGGGTGATGAACACTGAAGCTTTCTTT	15	NA	TRBV11-2	TRBJ1-1	NA
CASSGQDRGGQPQHF	TGTGCCAGTAGTGGACAGGACCGAGGGGGACAGCCCCAGCATTTT	15	TRBD1	TRBV19	TRBJ1-5	NA
CASSAQAGSQETQYF	TGCGCCAGCAGCGCCCAAGCGGGATCGCAAGAGACCCAGTACTTC	15	TRBD2	TRBV5-1	TRBJ2-5	NA